This T cell receptor beta chain originates from a study of blood T cell repertoires in COVID-19. V shed 6 bases and J 5 bases; nucleotides not matched to a gene: 4. The V gene's germline CDR1 is MNHEY and CDR2 SVGAGI. The CDR3 consists of 14 residues. TCRdb keeps only in-frame clones here, not all; method: immunoSEQ multiplex PCR. The data contain approximately 100,000 clones, approximately 79% of them singletons. This clonotype was sampled from a man aged 70-80 years with active or convalescent COVID-19. V is TRBV6-5 and J is TRBJ1-4; 9 positions match TRBD1. Material: peripheral blood. CDR3 DNA sequence: TGTGCCAGCAGCTGGGACAGGGCAAATGAAAAACTGTTTTTT. It specifies CASSWDRANEKLFF.